This T cell receptor (beta chain) was recovered during a study of T and B cells in COVID-19 patients. On the study more broadly: The recovered patients had mostly mild to moderate COVID-19 with outpatient management.

Blood genomic DNA input for TRB amplification was roughly 220-500 ng. General study results and limits: Patients with COVID-19 reportedly showed strongly skewed T cell receptor beta variable and joining gene usage.

This clonotype appeared a few times. The target antigen is unknown. The CDR3 runs 14 residues. The germline CDR1 and CDR2 sequences are SGHRS and YFSETQ. The V end was cut by 0 bases, the J end by 7 bases, with 11 bases between. BIOMED2 TRB-A/B primer pools were used in multiplex TRB PCR. TCRdb re-derived calls from the multiplex PCR reads in MiXCR, one entry per CDR3 protein. The sample lists around 20,000 distinct CDR3 sequences; 25% to 30% were seen once. Sequenced sample: blood. This chain uses TRBV5-1 with TRBJ2-1; TRBD1 might be the D (6 bases). This receptor was obtained from a human donor who had recovered from COVID-19. The CDR3 protein is CASSLGAGENEQFF. The CDR3 nucleotides are TGCGCCAGCAGCTTGGGGGCAGGGGAGAATGAGCAGTTCTTC. The full variable domain, its missing parts supplied by reference TRBV5-1 and TRBJ2-1, is KAGVTQTPRYLIKTRGQQVTLSCSPISGHRSVSWYQQTPGQGLQFLFEYFSETQRNKGNFPGRFSGRQFSNSRSEMNVSTLELGDSALYLCASSLGAGENEQFFGPGTRLTVL.